A selection of T cell receptor beta chains follows, all from one sample in a study of CD8+ T cells in alopecia areata. Using immunoSEQ multiplex PCR, the repertoire was profiled, and TCRdb retains in-frame clones only, with some absent. The sample includes hundreds of thousands of clones, about 68% of them seen just once. The input for sequencing was CD4+ T cells sorted from blood, taken at week 0. These receptors all stem from a human donor with alopecia areata. CDR3s include the opening cysteine and the closing phenylalanine or tryptophan. A D gene is named only where the DNA matches it firmly. The size of a clone is reported for some rows only, either as once, few or many, or as a class for expanded clones.

CDR3aa: CSVAGDRGRGSTEAFF
CDR3nt: TGCAGCGTTGCCGGGGACAGGGGGCGCGGGAGCACTGAAGCTTTCTTT
j_gene: TRBJ1-1
abundance: few
v_gene: TRBV29-1
d_gene: TRBD1

CDR3aa: CAISRDGNTEAFF
CDR3nt: TGTGCCATCAGCCGGGACGGAAACACTGAAGCTTTCTTT
j_gene: TRBJ1-1
abundance: few
v_gene: TRBV10-3
d_gene: .

CDR3aa: CASSVATTDTQYF
CDR3nt: TGTGCCAGCAGCGTAGCTACGACAGATACGCAGTATTTT
j_gene: TRBJ2-3
abundance: .
v_gene: TRBV9
d_gene: .

CDR3aa: CAWSGQGANNEQCF
CDR3nt: TGTGCCTGGAGTGGACAGGGGGCCAACAACGAGCAGTGCTTC
j_gene: TRBJ2-7
abundance: .
v_gene: TRBV30
d_gene: TRBD1

CDR3aa: CSILGRGETQYF
CDR3nt: TGCAGCATATTGGGTCGGGGGGAGACCCAGTACTTC
j_gene: TRBJ2-5
abundance: few
v_gene: TRBV29-1
d_gene: .

CDR3aa: CSVSSGVNTGELFF
CDR3nt: TGCAGCGTTAGTAGCGGGGTGAACACCGGGGAGCTGTTTTTT
j_gene: TRBJ2-2
abundance: .
v_gene: TRBV29-1
d_gene: TRBD2

CDR3aa: CSVLSGQGIYEQYF
CDR3nt: TGCAGCGTACTATCGGGACAGGGTATCTACGAGCAGTACTTC
j_gene: TRBJ2-7
abundance: .
v_gene: TRBV29-1
d_gene: TRBD1

CDR3aa: CASSLAGGSLGTQYF
CDR3nt: TGTGCCAGCAGCTTAGCGGGGGGCAGTCTCGGTACGCAGTATTTT
j_gene: TRBJ2-3
abundance: .
v_gene: TRBV5-4
d_gene: TRBD2

CDR3aa: CASSPPTGISYNEQFF
CDR3nt: TGTGCCAGCTCACCCCCAACAGGGATCTCCTACAATGAGCAGTTCTTC
j_gene: TRBJ2-1
abundance: .
v_gene: TRBV18
d_gene: .

CDR3aa: CASSLRWGYGYTF
CDR3nt: TGTGCCAGCAGTTTAAGGTGGGGGTATGGCTACACCTTC
j_gene: TRBJ1-2
abundance: .
v_gene: TRBV27
d_gene: .

CDR3aa: CASSVGTSGGPGETQYF
CDR3nt: TGTGCCAGCAGTGTGGGGACTAGCGGGGGGCCGGGGGAGACCCAGTACTTC
j_gene: TRBJ2-5
abundance: .
v_gene: TRBV25-1
d_gene: TRBD2

CDR3aa: CASSSSNPYTNYGYTF
CDR3nt: TGTGCCAGCAGTTCCTCCAATCCTTATACTAACTATGGCTACACCTTC
j_gene: TRBJ1-2
abundance: medium-sized
v_gene: TRBV27
d_gene: .